The clone carrying this T cell receptor (beta chain) was recorded at least ten times. Its matching antigen is unknown. This entry is derived from a study of T cells in Graves' hyperthyroidism and ophthalmopathy. From RNA transcripts, TCR beta CDR3 regions were amplified. The TCR CDR3 first-round RT-PCR relied on the HTBI primer set. A single record per CDR3 protein comes from TCRdb applying MiXCR to the multiplex PCR reads. The table includes 300,000 to 450,000 distinct CDR3 sequences, around 18% detected once. Germline loops: CDR1 MNHEY, CDR2 SMNVEV (reference sequence). This CDR3 spans 14 amino acids. Trimming pared 2 bases from V and 6 bases from J, leaving 14 bases between. Broader study findings: Blood held most thyroid clonotypes expanded above 0.001 frequency.

The specimen sequenced was blood. This rearrangement joins TRBV27 to TRBJ2-7; no clear D. This sequence was found in a woman between 40 and 55 years old with Graves' ophthalmopathy. The CDR3 DNA is TGTGCCAGCAGTTTACTGGGTTTGATTGGCGAGCAGTACTTC. Its translation: CASSLLGLIGEQYF.